This record concerns one T cell receptor beta chain sequence. This specimen comes from a study of control samples from healthy donors and cancer patients. The CDR3 has 14 amino acids. V lost 4 bases and J 1 base, leaving 10 bases between the germline ends. Germline V gene sequence: CDR1 SGDLS, CDR2 YYNGEE. Clones were sequenced by immunoSEQ multiplex PCR, and TCRdb holds only the in-frame ones, with some missing. The sample carries 110,000 to 150,000 clones, around 90% recorded once. The TCR comes from a man aged 25 to 45 in good health. Sequenced material: blood. The V gene is TRBV9, the J gene TRBJ2-3, with D possibly being TRBD2 (6 bases). The CDR3 reads CASSPSVGTDTQYF. DNA for the CDR3: TGTGCCAGCAGCCCTAGCGTGGGCACAGATACGCAGTATTTT.